This T cell receptor beta chain was identified during a study of blood T cells in healthy people across ages (dated by TCRdb to the mid-2010s). Study-level background: In model experiments, template switching captured roughly one uniquely barcoded TCR beta cDNA molecule for every two T cells. Using deep sequencing normalized with unique cDNA molecular identifiers, the study measured how TCR beta repertoire diversity changes with age. The donors were split into four age groups: young (average 16 years), middle-aged (around 37), aged (over 55) and long-lived (roughly 80). To avoid experimental bias, donors of different ages were spread randomly across the sequencing lanes. The study analyzed two additional independent replicas of 1 million unique cDNA reads from the same blood draw for two donors, one aged 18 to 29 and one aged 80 or older. Beyond this particular receptor, the publication reports: There was a strong correlation between observed TCR beta diversity and the percentage of naive T cells measured by flow cytometry. As age increased, observed TCR beta diversity per million T cells dropped in a roughly linear way, and a significant reduction was already evident by age around 41. Compared with the aged group, more naive CD4+ T cells, fewer expanded clones and increased TCR diversity were shown by the long-lived group, suggesting age selection. Bulk unsorted PBMC profiling prevented conclusive comparison of naive and antigen-experienced compartments. Estimates of total diversity from one million sequenced T cells were regarded as lower bounds and underestimates. Because the CMV infection status of the donors was unknown, age-related changes in expanded clonotypes may potentially have been confounded.

Systemically healthy Caucasian individuals from Russia, 39 in total and aged about 6 to 95 years, were included as donors. Around 9.9 milliliters of peripheral blood were collected from each donor into EDTA-treated Vacutainer tubes. Ficoll-Paque density-gradient centrifugation was used to isolate PBMCs, with at least 6.5 million per sample. Trizol reagent was used to extract total RNA from PBMCs, with at least 5.5 micrograms per sample. For every donor, flow cytometry on a PBMC aliquot measured the percentage of naive CD45RAhigh/CD27high T cells. From the cysteine through the phenylalanine, the CDR3 covers 14 amino acids. CDR3 DNA only is kept here, 42 bases in frame from base 1. According to the germline V gene (reference sequence), CDR1 reads MNHEY and CDR2 reads SMNVEV. Cut back by 9 bases and 2 bases, the V and J ends lie 16 bases apart. Concerning this clonotype: Its specific antigen is unknown. No base qualities exist here, and no much larger clone lies one base off it.

Library creation used 5' RACE. Instrument on record: Illumina HiSeq 2500. The second PCR ran for about 6 to 12 cycles and used a J-beta primer mix along with a sample-barcoded 5' primer. A template-switch 5' adaptor carrying 12 random nucleotides introduced a unique molecular identifier onto each TCR beta cDNA molecule. Each sample yielded at least 2.5 million CDR3-containing paired-end reads. All of the RNA was converted into first-strand cDNA using the Mint cDNA synthesis kit, with a TRBC-specific oligonucleotide serving as the primer. After uracil-DNA glycosylase treatment, a first 18-cycle PCR used universal primers M1SS and BC2_uni_R on all cDNA. As for the original processing: For normalization, 1 million high-quality reads were randomly selected from each sample, with every read carrying a distinct molecular identifier. Reads sharing molecular identifiers were discarded rather than binned into consensus sequences. MiTCR, set to a Q25 quality threshold and the strictest error-elimination algorithm, was used for CDR3 identification, clonotype clustering and error correction. A nonparametric unseen species model with Euler transformation was used to estimate lower-bound total TCR beta diversity. TCRdb reprocessed the public reads (quality trimming at Q25 with fastp, clone calling with MiXCR) and kept in-frame beta chains. CDR3 protein sequences are deduplicated, and each keeps its most common genes and DNA. The V and J calls follow TCRdb's processing rather than the paper's. The sample includes 980,000 or so distinct CDR3 sequences, with around 48% observed a single time. Under 15% of the sample belongs to the ten largest clones.

This receptor was obtained from a young man in good health. This chain is built from TRBV27 and TRBJ1-2; no D gene call is confident. Sample: blood. The DNA sequence reads TGTGCCAGTAAAAGGACGGGAGGGAACTATGGCTACACCTTC. It translates as CASKRTGGNYGYTF.